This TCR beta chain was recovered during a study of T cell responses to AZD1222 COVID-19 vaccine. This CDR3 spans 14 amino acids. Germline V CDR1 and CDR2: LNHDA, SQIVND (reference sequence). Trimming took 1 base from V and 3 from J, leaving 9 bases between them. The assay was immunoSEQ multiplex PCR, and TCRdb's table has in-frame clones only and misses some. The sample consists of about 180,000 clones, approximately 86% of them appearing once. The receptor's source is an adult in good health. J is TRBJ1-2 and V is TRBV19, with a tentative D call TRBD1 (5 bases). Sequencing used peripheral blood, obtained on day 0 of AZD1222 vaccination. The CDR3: CASSIGRDDYGYTF. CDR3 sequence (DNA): TGTGCCAGTAGTATAGGTCGGGACGACTATGGCTACACCTTC.